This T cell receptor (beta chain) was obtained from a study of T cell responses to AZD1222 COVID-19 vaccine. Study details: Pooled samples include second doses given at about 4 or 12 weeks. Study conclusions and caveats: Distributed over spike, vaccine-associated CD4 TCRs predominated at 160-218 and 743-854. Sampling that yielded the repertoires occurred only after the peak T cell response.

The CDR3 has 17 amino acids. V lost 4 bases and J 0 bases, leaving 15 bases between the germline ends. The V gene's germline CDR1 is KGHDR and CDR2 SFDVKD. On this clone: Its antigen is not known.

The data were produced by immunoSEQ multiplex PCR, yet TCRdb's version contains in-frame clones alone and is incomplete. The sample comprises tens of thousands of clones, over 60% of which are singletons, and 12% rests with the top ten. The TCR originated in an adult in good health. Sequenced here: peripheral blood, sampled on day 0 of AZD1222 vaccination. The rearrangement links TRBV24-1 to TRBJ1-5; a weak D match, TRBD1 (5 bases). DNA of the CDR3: TGTGCCACCAGTGACGCCCCGGGGCTCGATAGCAATCAGCCCCAGCATTTT. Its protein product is CATSDAPGLDSNQPQHF.